Sequencing of this T cell receptor (beta chain) was carried out in a study of T cell responses to AZD1222 COVID-19 vaccine. Study-level points and caveats: Females made up more of the donors, who were largely white British, and clonal diversity may have come out too low. Samples come after the peak T cell response, not at day 14.

The table came from immunoSEQ multiplex PCR; TCRdb's copy has only in-frame clones and leaves some out. The repertoire holds around 75,000 clones, with 88% as singletons. With regard to this clone: No antigen is known for it.

After removal of 2 bases from V and 5 bases from J, the junction contained 4 bases not matched to a gene. CDR3 length: 16 residues. CDR1 and CDR2 (germline): SGHTA, FQGNSA. The specimen was peripheral blood, collected 28 days after the second dose of the MenACWY control vaccine. This TCR came from an adult who received the MenACWY meningococcal vaccine as a control. V gene TRBV7-2 combines with J gene TRBJ2-1; 12 bases align to TRBD2. CDR3 in amino acids: CASSLLTSGGNNEQFF. The CDR3 DNA reads as TGTGCCAGCAGCTTACTGACTAGCGGGGGTAACAATGAGCAGTTCTTC.